Shown below are 2 T cell receptor beta chains from a single sample sequenced in a study of post-analysis software for immune sequencing data. Unique molecular identifiers had been added to the TCR beta cDNA libraries. TCRdb passed the PCR reads through MiXCR, listing each CDR3 protein once. The sample holds roughly 670,000 distinct CDR3 sequences, approximately 59% seen once. These receptors lack a known antigen. General study results and limits: The study found TRBV5-6, TRBV5-1 and TRBV20-1 among about five TRBV segments more frequent in patients than controls.

Sequenced material: blood. All receptors come from a girl aged 2 to 10 with multiple sclerosis.

This rearrangement joins TRBV20-1 to TRBJ1-1; 7 bases line up with TRBD1. Germline lookup yields CDR1 DFQATT and CDR2 SNEGSKA (reference sequence). J gave up 5 bases and V 5 bases, and 8 bases lay outside the gene matches. The CDR3 consists of 13 residues. CDR3 sequence: CSAQTGWLTEAFF. The CDR3, as DNA: TGCAGTGCTCAGACAGGGTGGTTAACTGAAGCTTTCTTT.

The rearrangement uses TRBV4-1 and TRBJ2-5, with D perhaps matching TRBD2 (6 bases). Germline CDR1 is MGHRA and CDR2 is YSYEKL. This CDR3 spans 13 amino acids. V lost 5 bases and J 5 bases, leaving 12 bases between the germline ends. As DNA, the CDR3 is TGCGCCAGCAGCTCTCCCCGGGGGGAGACCCAGTACTTC. Translated: CASSSPRGETQYF.